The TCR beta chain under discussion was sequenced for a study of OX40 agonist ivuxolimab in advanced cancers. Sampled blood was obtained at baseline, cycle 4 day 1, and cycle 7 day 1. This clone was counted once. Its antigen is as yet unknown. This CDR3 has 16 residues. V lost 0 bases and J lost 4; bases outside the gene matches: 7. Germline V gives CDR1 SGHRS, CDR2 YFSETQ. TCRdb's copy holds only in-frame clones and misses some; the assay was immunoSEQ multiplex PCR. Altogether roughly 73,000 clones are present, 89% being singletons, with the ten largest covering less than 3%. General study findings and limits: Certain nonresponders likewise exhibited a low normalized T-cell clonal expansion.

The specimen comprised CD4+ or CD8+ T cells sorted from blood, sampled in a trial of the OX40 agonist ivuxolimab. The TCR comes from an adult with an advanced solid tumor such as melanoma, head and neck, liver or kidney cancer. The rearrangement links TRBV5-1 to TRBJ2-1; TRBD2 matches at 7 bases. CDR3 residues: CASSLASQGGYNEQFF. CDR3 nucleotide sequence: TGCGCCAGCAGCTTGGCCAGCCAGGGAGGGTACAATGAGCAGTTCTTC.